The 29 T cell receptor beta chains given below trace back to one sample, sequenced in a study of CD8+CD57+ T cells in acquired aplastic anemia. The use of genomic DNA as template underpinned the TCR beta VDJ and CDR3 profiling. One entry per CDR3 protein, called by TCRdb with MiXCR from the reads. The table has about half a million distinct CDR3 sequences, less than 35% seen once. The authors sequenced patients whose flow cytometry had shown CD8+CD57+ cell expansion. Sequencing was carried out using sorted CD4+, CD8+, or CD8+CD57+ T cells (not recorded which) from PBMCs. These receptors all come from a human donor with aplastic anemia.

This clonotype occurred a few times. This chain joins TRBV9 and TRBJ1-3, with TRBD1 identical over 7 bases. Germline-derived CDR1 and CDR2 are SGDLS and YYNGEE. Germline trimming cut 4 bases from V and 0 bases from J; bases unmatched to any gene: 4. The length of the CDR3 is 15 residues. The CDR3 sequence: CASSRGHSSGNTIYF. CDR3 DNA: TGTGCCAGCAGCAGGGGGCATTCCTCTGGAAACACCATATATTTT. The variable domain in full, with the rest retrieved from reference TRBV9 and TRBJ1-3, is DSGVTQTPKHLITATGQRVTLRCSPRSGDLSVYWYQQSLDQGLQFLIQYYNGEERAKGNILERFSAQQFPDLHSELNLSSLELGDSALYFCASSRGHSSGNTIYFGEGSWLTVV.

Regarding this clonotype: A much larger clone differs by one base, so this may be a read error. The V gene is TRBV9, the J gene TRBJ2-6; D is tentatively TRBD1 or TRBD2 (5 bases each). Germline CDR1 and CDR2: SGDLS and YYNGEE. The CDR3 length is 20 residues. The chain's CDR3 is CASSVELGTAYGSGANALTF. The CDR3 nucleotides read TGTGCCAGCAGCGTAGAGTTAGGGACCGCCTATGGGTCTGGGGCCAACGCCCTGACTTTC.

This clonotype was counted at least ten times. This chain joins TRBV29-1 and TRBJ1-3; D is unresolved. V lost 7 bases and J 0 bases, leaving 16 bases between the germline ends. This CDR3 has 15 amino acids. The V gene's germline CDR1 is SQVTM and CDR2 ANQGSEA. CDR3 sequence reads: CSARQASSSGNTIYF. CDR3 nucleotides: TGCAGCGCCCGACAAGCTTCAAGCTCTGGAAACACCATATATTTT.

This clonotype was observed at least ten times. This chain links TRBV7-2 with TRBJ1-5; D not resolved. V lost 5 bases and J 4 bases, leaving 9 bases between the germline ends. CDR1 is SGHTA and CDR2 is FQGNSA in the germline V gene. There are 13 residues in the CDR3. CDR3 coding DNA: TGTGCCAGCAGCGTATCTGATAATCAGCCCCAGCATTTT. The encoded protein is CASSVSDNQPQHF.

This clonotype appeared many times. The chain has TRBV7-8 and TRBJ1-1; D remains ambiguous. Trimming left V 5 bases short and J 1 base short, with 14 bases between. The CDR3 spans 15 residues. Germline-derived CDR1 and CDR2 are SGHVS and FQNEAQ. In DNA, the CDR3 is TGTGCCAGCAGCAGAGAGGTGGGCCCGAACACTGAAGCTTTCTTT. It codes for CASSREVGPNTEAFF.

This clonotype was detected only a few times. This chain connects TRBV20-1 to TRBJ2-3; the D is unclear. The germline V gene encodes CDR1 DFQATT and CDR2 SNEGSKA (reference sequence). Between the trimmed V and J ends, which lost 5 bases and 4 bases, there was a span of 10 bases. The CDR3 is made up of 12 amino acids. The CDR3 nucleotides read TGCAGTGCTCCTTTTCGGTCAGATACGCAGTATTTT. Amino acids: CSAPFRSDTQYF.

This clonotype has at least ten counts. This sequence joins TRBV14 and TRBJ1-6; D unclear. This CDR3 region has 15 residues. Germline V gene lookup returns CDR1 SGHDN and CDR2 FVKESK. V shed 2 bases and J shed 7 bases, with 12 bases lying between them. The CDR3 reads CASSQMMVPNSPLHF. CDR3 in DNA: TGTGCCAGCAGCCAAATGATGGTCCCCAATTCACCCCTCCACTTT. Full variable domain (outside the CDR3, taken from reference TRBV14 and TRBJ1-6): EAGVTQFPSHSVIEKGQTVTLRCDPISGHDNLYWYRRVMGKEIKFLLHFVKESKQDESGMPNNRFLAERTGGTYSTLKVQPAELEDSGVYFCASSQMMVPNSPLHFGNGTRLTVT.

This clonotype was counted a few times. This chain uses TRBV6-2 or TRBV6-3 with TRBJ1-1; D call uncertain. Trimming stripped 3 bases from V and 7 bases from J, with 12 bases between. Germline V CDR1 and CDR2: MNHEY, SVGEGT. The CDR3 totals 13 residues. The CDR3 region is CASSYAGIDEAFF. The CDR3, as DNA: TGTGCCAGCAGTTATGCGGGTATCGATGAAGCTTTCTTT.

The chain joins TRBV7-2 to TRBJ2-4; D uncertain. Trimming shortened V by 5 bases and J by 3 bases, and 5 bases separated the two germline ends. Germline V lookup: CDR1 SGHTA, CDR2 FQGNSA. The length of the CDR3 is 12 residues. The CDR3 loop reads CASSLRKNIQYF. The DNA for the CDR3 is TGTGCCAGCAGCCTCCGCAAAAACATTCAGTACTTC. The full variable domain, in which reference TRBV7-2 and TRBJ2-4 provide the parts outside the CDR3, is GAGVSQSPSNKVTEKGKDVELRCDPISGHTALYWYRQSLGQGLEFLIYFQGNSAPDKSGLPSDRFSAERTGGSVSTLTIQRTQQEDSAVYLCASSLRKNIQYFGAGTRLSVL.

This chain connects TRBV29-1 to TRBJ1-2; maybe TRBD1 (5 bases). V lost 1 base, J lost 7 bases, and 13 bases lay in between. The CDR3 loop spans 13 amino acids. Germline CDR1 is SQVTM and CDR2 is ANQGSEA. CDR3 region: CSVEVAGDGGYTF. The CDR3 DNA is TGCAGCGTTGAAGTGGCCGGGGACGGTGGCTACACCTTC.

The chain links TRBV9 to TRBJ2-2; D call uncertain. The germline CDR1 and CDR2 sequences are SGDLS and YYNGEE. The CDR3 runs 13 residues. V lost 6 bases and J 7 bases, leaving 13 bases between the germline ends. The DNA of the CDR3 is TGTGCCAGCAAGGGCCCTACGATCGGGGAGCTGTTTTTT. Translated, it gives CASKGPTIGELFF.

This clonotype was found many times. The CDR3 loop reads CSEQGYNEQFF. In DNA, the CDR3 is TGCAGTGAACAGGGTTACAATGAGCAGTTCTTC. The V call is TRBV20-1, the J call TRBJ2-1; weak D call: TRBD1 (6 bases). Trimming pared 7 bases from V and 4 bases from J, leaving 8 bases between. This CDR3 region has 11 residues. The V gene's germline CDR1 is DFQATT and CDR2 SNEGSKA (reference sequence).

This clonotype has more than one count but fewer than ten. The chain combines TRBV4-3 with TRBJ2-5, with D possibly being TRBD2 (5 bases). V gave up 0 bases and J gave up 5 bases, with 19 bases separating them. This CDR3 is 17 amino acids long. Per the germline V gene, CDR1 is LGHNA and CDR2 is YSLEER. The CDR3 DNA is TGCGCCAGCAGCCAAGACGTTGCTGGACTGAGTGGGGAGACCCAGTACTTC. Protein sequence: CASSQDVAGLSGETQYF.

The V call is TRBV19, the J call TRBJ2-1; 7 positions agree with TRBD1. The CDR3 is 14 amino acids. The V and J ends lost 4 bases and 7 bases, in that order; junction bases with no gene match: 7. Germline V gene data show CDR1 as LNHDA and CDR2 as SQIVND (reference sequence). CDR3 bases: TGTGCCAGTAGTACCAGGGGGATGAAAAATGAGCAGTTCTTC. Translated, it gives CASSTRGMKNEQFF.

The sample holds many counts of this clonotype. This sequence joins TRBV2 and TRBJ1-1, with D tentatively TRBD1 (6 bases). CDR1 and CDR2 (germline): SNHLY, FYNNEI. Trimming cost V 1 base and J 6 bases, with 24 bases left between them. The CDR3 is made up of 18 amino acids. The CDR3 region has the DNA TGTGCCAGCAGTGAAGTGCGCCAGGGACATGGGCATAGCGCTGAAGCTTTCTTT. It codes for CASSEVRQGHGHSAEAFF.

The rearrangement uses TRBV7-8 and TRBJ2-5; D call uncertain. V was shortened by 1 base and J by 1 base, with 7 bases between the two germline ends. Germline-derived CDR1 and CDR2 are SGHVS and FQNEAQ. The length of the CDR3 is 14 residues. CDR3 in amino acids: CASSLDPTQETQYF. CDR3 nucleotides: TGTGCCAGCAGCTTAGATCCAACCCAAGAGACCCAGTACTTC. The variable domain in full, completed from reference TRBV7-8 and TRBJ2-5, reads GAGVSQSPRYKVAKRGQDVALRCDPISGHVSLFWYQQALGQGPEFLTYFQNEAQLDKSGLPSDRFFAERPEGSVSTLKIQRTQQEDSAVYLCASSLDPTQETQYFGPGTRLLVL.

This clonotype occurred a few times. The chain combines TRBV2 with TRBJ1-1, with a possible D match to TRBD1 (5 bases). Germline lookup yields CDR1 SNHLY and CDR2 FYNNEI. The CDR3 length is 15 residues. The V and J ends lost 7 bases and 0 bases respectively, with 15 bases between them. CDR3 sequence reads: CASTPRGLLNTEAFF. CDR3 DNA sequence: TGTGCCAGCACTCCACGGGGACTATTGAACACTGAAGCTTTCTTT.

This clonotype occurred many times. The rearrangement links TRBV9 to TRBJ2-7; TRBD2 agrees at 11 bases. Trimming at V came to 4 bases and at J to 3 bases, leaving 6 bases not matched to a gene. CDR3 length: 15 amino acids. Germline lookup yields CDR1 SGDLS and CDR2 YYNGEE. CDR3 coding DNA: TGTGCCAGCAGCTTTACCGGGACTAGCGGCTACGAGCAGTACTTC. Its translation: CASSFTGTSGYEQYF.

This clonotype was counted a few times. The gene calls are TRBV20-1 and TRBJ2-1; maybe TRBD2 (5 bases). The V end was cut by 3 bases, the J end by 4 bases, with 16 bases between. This CDR3 has 15 residues. Germline CDR1 reads DFQATT; CDR2 reads SNEGSKA (reference sequence). The CDR3 region is CSASGVEGLYNEQFF. The CDR3 DNA reads TGCAGTGCTAGCGGGGTTGAAGGCCTATACAATGAGCAGTTCTTC.

V gene TRBV27 combines with J gene TRBJ1-6; unclear D gene. CDR3 length equals 12 residues. Germline CDR1 reads MNHEY; CDR2 reads SMNVEV (reference sequence). V lost 3 bases, J lost 5 bases, and 2 bases lay in between. In DNA form, the CDR3 reads TGTGCCAGCAGTTTTAATAATTCACCCCTCCACTTT. This encodes CASSFNNSPLHF.

V and J are TRBV5-4 and TRBJ2-7; perhaps TRBD1 as D (5 bases). The CDR3 is made up of 14 amino acids. Looked up from germline, CDR1 is SGHNT and CDR2 is YYREEE (reference sequence). V was pared by 3 bases and J by 3 bases, with 13 bases between. This CDR3 is CASSSDDRVYEQYF. The CDR3 nucleotides are TGTGCCAGCAGCTCGGACGACAGAGTCTACGAGCAGTACTTC.

This clonotype occurred many times. CDR3 DNA: TGCAGTGCTAGGGGCCAGTTTGGCACTGAAGCTTTCTTT. It codes for CSARGQFGTEAFF. The J gene is TRBJ1-1, the V gene TRBV20-1; D is unresolved. Germline V CDR1 and CDR2: DFQATT, SNEGSKA (reference sequence). The CDR3 is 13 residues long. Between the trimmed V and J ends, which lost 3 bases and 4 bases, there was a span of 12 bases.

V usage is TRBV6-1 and J usage is TRBJ2-1; 8 nucleotides match TRBD1. CDR3 length equals 14 residues. CDR1 and CDR2 (germline): MNHNS, SASEGT. V trimming: 5 bases; J trimming: 8 bases; junction bases outside the gene matches: 8. The CDR3 loop is CASSRQGRYDEQFF. The CDR3 DNA is TGTGCCAGCAGTAGACAGGGGCGGTACGATGAGCAGTTCTTC.

The chain is built from TRBV25-1 and TRBJ2-7; 8 bases match TRBD1. V lost 6 bases, J lost 6 bases, and 16 bases stayed unmatched. The germline CDR1 and CDR2 sequences are MGHDK and SYGVNS. The CDR3 is made up of 16 amino acids. The CDR3 here is CASSLAPGQGAGEQYV. The CDR3 coding sequence is TGTGCCAGCAGCTTAGCCCCCGGGCAGGGGGCAGGCGAGCAGTACGTC.

V gene TRBV5-1 combines with J gene TRBJ1-5; unclear D gene. Germline assignment: CDR1 SGHRS and CDR2 YFSETQ. V was cut by 2 bases and J by 0 bases, with 27 bases left in between. The CDR3 runs 21 residues. The CDR3 is CASSFQLLSTEPLPSNQPQHF. The CDR3 DNA reads TGCGCCAGCAGCTTCCAGCTTTTAAGTACAGAGCCGCTTCCTAGCAATCAGCCCCAGCATTTT.

The chain recombines TRBV12-3 or TRBV12-4 with TRBJ2-7, with D hard to call. The V end was cut by 1 base, the J end by 7 bases, with 20 bases between. This CDR3 has 16 residues. The CDR3 sequence: CASSLGVLQVEGEQYF. CDR3 DNA sequence: TGTGCCAGCAGTTTAGGGGTACTCCAAGTGGAAGGGGAGCAGTACTTC.

For this clonotype: The final CDR3 position lacks the conserved phenylalanine or tryptophan, pointing to a likely read error. The rearrangement uses TRBV2 and TRBJ1-1; no clear D. This CDR3 spans 14 amino acids. The germline V and J ends were trimmed by 3 bases and 5 bases, with 13 bases remaining between them. Germline loops: CDR1 SNHLY, CDR2 FYNNEI. The DNA for the CDR3 is TGTGCCAGCAGTGACTGGGGTTCGGCGACTGAAGCTTTCCTT. This gives the protein CASSDWGSATEAFL.

The chain couples TRBV28 to TRBJ2-7; D is unclear. The germline V and J ends were trimmed by 1 base and 4 bases, with 8 bases remaining between them. There are 13 residues in the CDR3. CDR1 is MDHEN and CDR2 is SYDVKM in the germline V gene. Written as DNA, the CDR3 is TGTGCCAGCAGTTTATCTTACACGTACGAGCAGTACTTC. It translates to CASSLSYTYEQYF.

CDR3 in DNA: TGTGCCAGCAGCTCGCAGGGGCTCCATCGACCCTACGAGCAGTACTTC. This encodes CASSSQGLHRPYEQYF. V gene TRBV11-2 combines with J gene TRBJ2-7; the D gene is possibly TRBD1 (6 bases). The germline CDR1 and CDR2 sequences are SGHAT and FQNNGV. The CDR3 is made up of 16 amino acids. Between the trimmed V and J ends, which lost 4 bases and 2 bases, there was a span of 18 bases.